This T cell receptor beta chain was identified in a study of blood T cell repertoires in COVID-19. Whole-study context: PBMCs, B-cell-depleted T cells, or T cells were the source of the cDNA or gDNA that made up the material.

Profiling relied on immunoSEQ multiplex PCR, and the TCRdb table lists in-frame clones only, not all of them. The data show 250,000 to 350,000 clones, 70% to 90% seen once. Germline V gene data show CDR1 as SGDLS and CDR2 as YYNGEE. The V and J ends lost 0 bases and 7 bases respectively, with 14 bases between them. The CDR3 covers 15 residues. The chain uses TRBV9 and TRBJ2-1; weak D call: TRBD2 (6 bases). Sample: peripheral blood. This clonotype was sampled from a young man who had recovered from COVID-19. The CDR3 region has the DNA TGTGCCAGCAGCGTAGGCGGGAAGGGCTGGAATGAGCAGTTCTTC. Its translation is CASSVGGKGWNEQFF.